Each of the 28 T cell receptor beta chains below was sequenced from the same sample in a study of Ad26.COV2.S vaccination and SARS-CoV-2 variants. Data came from immunoSEQ multiplex PCR; TCRdb stores just in-frame clones and leaves some out. The sample has roughly 700,000 clones, roughly 90% seen once; the top ten hold roughly 1.5%. Treatment specified: some 20 received Ad26.COV2.S at low or high dose, single or two shots; 5 received placebo; per-sample allocation not given. The samples date from day 63 after the first vaccine or placebo injection. The sequenced sample was peripheral blood, obtained in a trial of Ad26.COV2.S vaccine versus placebo. These receptors originate from a person aged 18-60 years who received the Ad26.COV2.S COVID-19 vaccine or a placebo.

This chain connects TRBV30 to TRBJ2-7; D gene unclear. The CDR3 spans 14 residues. CDR1 and CDR2 (germline): GTSNPN, SVGIG (reference sequence). V shed 0 bases and J shed 7 bases, with 16 bases lying between them. The CDR3: CAWSVPPLSVEQYF. In DNA, the CDR3 is TGTGCCTGGAGTGTACCTCCGTTGAGTGTGGAGCAGTACTTC.

On this clone: Because the CDR3's place on the DNA is in doubt, the DNA is left out and the CDR3 is given as listed by TCRdb. This rearrangement joins TRBV5-5 to TRBJ1-6. CDR1 and CDR2 (germline): SGHKS, YYEKEE (reference sequence). From its first to its last residue, the CDR3 has 14 amino acids. The CDR3 sequence: CASSSILAQSPLHF.

V is TRBV27 and J is TRBJ2-1; TRBD2 aligns across 7 bases. Germline V gene sequence: CDR1 MNHEY, CDR2 SMNVEV (reference sequence). Unmatched junction bases numbered 8, after V lost 6 bases and J lost 0 bases. The CDR3 is 16 residues long. In nucleotides, the CDR3 is TGTGCCAGCAGAAGCCGGGACTATTCCTCCTACAATGAGCAGTTCTTC. Its protein product is CASRSRDYSSYNEQFF.

This rearrangement joins TRBV2 to TRBJ2-5, with D perhaps TRBD1 (6 bases). Trimming pared 6 bases from V and 2 bases from J, leaving 10 bases between. There are 13 residues in the CDR3. CDR1 is SNHLY and CDR2 is FYNNEI in the germline V gene. The CDR3 here is CASSADSQETQYF. As DNA, the CDR3 is TGTGCCAGCAGCGCGGACAGTCAAGAGACCCAGTACTTC.

The chain is built from TRBV7-8 and TRBJ2-7; possible D gene TRBD1, 7 bases. V shed 3 bases and J shed 5 bases, with 20 bases lying between them. The CDR3 loop spans 16 amino acids. CDR1 is SGHVS and CDR2 is FQNEAQ in the germline V gene. As DNA, the CDR3 is TGTGCCAGCAGCTTCAGGGGGGCCAGGGTGAGCGACGAGCAGTACTTC. Its translation is CASSFRGARVSDEQYF.

The genes are TRBV7-2 and TRBJ1-4; 7 bases are shared with TRBD1. With 5 bases clipped from V and 11 bases from J, the junction kept 14 bases outside the gene matches. The CDR3 consists of 15 residues. The germline gives CDR1 SGHTA, CDR2 FQGNSA. For the CDR3, the DNA is TGTGCCAGCAGCCCTGACCGAGACAGGGAGGGTAAACTGTTTTTT. Translating gives CASSPDRDREGKLFF.

This chain connects TRBV3-1 (or the pseudogene TRBV3-2) to TRBJ2-7; 7 nucleotides match TRBD1. Germline V gene data show CDR1 as LGHDT and CDR2 as YNNKEL (reference sequence). The CDR3 has 15 amino acids. The V gene end was trimmed by 2 bases and the J gene end by 1 base; junction bases not matched to a gene: 5. The CDR3 protein is CASSQSPDRSYEQYF. The CDR3 DNA reads as TGTGCCAGCAGCCAATCTCCGGACAGGTCCTACGAGCAGTACTTC.

The genes are TRBV19 and TRBJ1-5, with D perhaps TRBD1 (6 bases). The CDR3 contains 13 residues. V lost 6 bases and J 7 bases, leaving 13 bases between the germline ends. Germline CDR1 reads LNHDA; CDR2 reads SQIVND (reference sequence). Written as DNA, the CDR3 is TGTGCCAGTAGCTACAGGGCCCTGCAGCCCCAGCATTTT. Its translation: CASSYRALQPQHF.

This clone was observed a single time. The chain couples TRBV14 to TRBJ2-3; D not resolved. Trimming cost V 3 bases and J 3 bases, with 4 bases left between them. Per germline, CDR1 SGHDN and CDR2 FVKESK. The CDR3 covers 12 residues. DNA of the CDR3: TGTGCCAGCAGCCACCGTACAGATACGCAGTATTTT. This codes for CASSHRTDTQYF.

This chain joins TRBV14 and TRBJ1-1, with 7 bases fitting TRBD1. Losses at the gene ends were 1 base for V and 0 bases for J; bases not matched to a gene: 2. Germline V gene data show CDR1 as SGHDN and CDR2 as FVKESK. There are 15 residues in the CDR3. In nucleotides, the CDR3 is TGTGCCAGCAGCCAAGGGGACAGAGTGAACACTGAAGCTTTCTTT. Protein: CASSQGDRVNTEAFF.

The chain recombines TRBV2 with TRBJ2-1; 12 bases match TRBD2. J lost 5 bases, V lost 3 bases, and 8 bases had no gene match. This CDR3 has 17 amino acids. Germline CDR1 reads SNHLY; CDR2 reads FYNNEI. CDR3 loop: CASSDSRLAGAHNEQFF. CDR3 in DNA: TGTGCCAGCAGTGATTCTAGACTAGCGGGAGCCCACAATGAGCAGTTCTTC.

This clone was observed once. This chain connects TRBV12-3 or TRBV12-4 to TRBJ2-5; D is unclear. This CDR3 comprises 13 residues. V lost 6 bases and J lost 0, with 8 bases in between. CDR3 loop: CASSVANQETQYF. For the CDR3, the DNA is TGTGCCAGCAGCGTGGCGAACCAAGAGACCCAGTACTTC.

CDR3 protein: CASSQRASGTYEQYF. CDR3 in DNA: TGTGCCAGCAGCCAGCGGGCTAGCGGGACTTACGAGCAGTACTTC. The chain recombines TRBV3-1 (or the pseudogene TRBV3-2) with TRBJ2-7; 9 positions match TRBD2. The V gene end was trimmed by 3 bases and the J gene end by 4 bases; junction bases not matched to a gene: 7. CDR3 length: 15 amino acids. Germline V gives CDR1 LGHDT, CDR2 YNNKEL (reference sequence).

The J gene is TRBJ2-3, the V gene TRBV27, with unresolved D. Germline-derived CDR1 and CDR2 are MNHEY and SMNVEV (reference sequence). The CDR3 is 14 amino acids. The ends were cut back, 2 bases at V and 6 bases at J, with 12 bases in the middle. CDR3 amino acids: CASSLGVVGDTQYF. CDR3 coding DNA: TGTGCCAGCAGTTTAGGAGTAGTAGGGGATACGCAGTATTTT.

Only a few counts were recorded for this clone. The rearrangement links TRBV7-8 to TRBJ2-7, with 10 positions matching TRBD2. The CDR3 runs to 15 residues. V shed 3 bases and J 1 base; nucleotides not matched to a gene: 3. Germline CDR1 reads SGHVS; CDR2 reads FQNEAQ. CDR3 in amino acids: CASSFQLAGSYEQYF. The CDR3 DNA sequence: TGTGCCAGCAGCTTTCAACTAGCGGGGTCCTACGAGCAGTACTTC. Filled out from reference TRBV7-8 and TRBJ2-7, the complete variable domain reads GAGVSQSPRYKVAKRGQDVALRCDPISGHVSLFWYQQALGQGPEFLTYFQNEAQLDKSGLPSDRFFAERPEGSVSTLKIQRTQQEDSAVYLCASSFQLAGSYEQYFGPGTRLTVT.

The chain joins TRBV11-3 to TRBJ2-6; D call uncertain. Per germline, CDR1 SGHNT and CDR2 YENEEA. The CDR3 consists of 15 residues. V lost 1 base, J lost 0 bases, and 4 bases lay in between. The CDR3 region is CASSLGTSGANVLTF. The CDR3 DNA sequence: TGTGCCAGCAGCTTAGGGACCTCTGGGGCCAACGTCCTGACTTTC.

This rearrangement joins TRBV2 to TRBJ2-3; 10 nucleotides agree with TRBD2. The germline CDR1 and CDR2 sequences are SNHLY and FYNNEI. V trimming: 8 bases; J trimming: 2 bases; junction bases outside the gene matches: 10. This CDR3 contains 16 residues. The CDR3 coding sequence is TGTGCCAGCTTGAGCGGAACTAGCGGGAACACAGATACGCAGTATTTT. Protein: CASLSGTSGNTDTQYF.

The rearrangement links TRBV29-1 to TRBJ2-1; 7 bases fit TRBD2. Germline lookup yields CDR1 SQVTM and CDR2 ANQGSEA. J was trimmed by 12 bases and V by 1 base; bases with no gene match: 18. The CDR3 runs 16 residues. Here the CDR3 DNA reads TGCAGCGTTGAAGGAAAGCCTGGAGCCCTCAGCGGGGTGCAGTTCTTC. It yields the protein CSVEGKPGALSGVQFF.

V and J are TRBV9 and TRBJ1-2; unclear D gene. Trimming stripped 0 bases from V and 2 bases from J, with 5 bases between. The length of the CDR3 is 13 residues. CDR1 is SGDLS and CDR2 is YYNGEE in the germline V gene. The CDR3 reads CASSVADNYGYTF. CDR3 bases: TGTGCCAGCAGCGTAGCGGACAACTATGGCTACACCTTC. Supplemented by reference TRBV9 and TRBJ1-2, the full variable domain reads DSGVTQTPKHLITATGQRVTLRCSPRSGDLSVYWYQQSLDQGLQFLIQYYNGEERAKGNILERFSAQQFPDLHSELNLSSLELGDSALYFCASSVADNYGYTFGSGTRLTVV.

This chain uses TRBV14 with TRBJ1-5; perhaps TRBD1 as D (6 bases). The V gene lost 1 base and the J gene lost 6 bases, with 7 bases spanning the gap. There are 13 residues in the CDR3. The germline gives CDR1 SGHDN, CDR2 FVKESK. The CDR3 bases are TGTGCCAGCAGCCAAGGGGGGCCTCAGCCCCAGCATTTT. Protein sequence: CASSQGGPQPQHF.

V and J are TRBV2 and TRBJ2-5, with 8 bases that match TRBD1. CDR3 length: 16 amino acids. Germline CDR1 reads SNHLY; CDR2 reads FYNNEI. The trim removed 2 bases at V and 4 bases at J, leaving 9 bases unmatched. The CDR3 region has the DNA TGTGCCAGCAGTGAAAGCTTCACAGGGGGGTCAGAGACCCAGTACTTC. This gives the protein CASSESFTGGSETQYF.

The chain carries TRBV7-3 and TRBJ2-6; D gene ambiguous. The CDR3 extends over 16 amino acids. Trimming cost V 1 base and J 0 bases, with 7 bases left between them. Germline CDR1 and CDR2: SGHTA and FQGTGA. The CDR3 DNA reads TGTGCCAGCAGCTTAAGTCCGGTCTCTGGGGCCAACGTCCTGACTTTC. Translated: CASSLSPVSGANVLTF.

This chain connects TRBV7-2 to TRBJ1-2; D perhaps matches TRBD1 (5 bases). CDR3 length: 15 residues. Germline V CDR1 and CDR2: SGHTA, FQGNSA. V gave up 1 base and J gave up 8 bases, with 17 bases separating them. The CDR3: CASSLGGTPSRGYTF. The CDR3 nucleotides read TGTGCCAGCAGCTTAGGCGGGACGCCTAGTCGCGGCTACACCTTC.

The chain recombines TRBV4-2 with TRBJ1-5, with D tentatively TRBD1 (6 bases). Trimming pared 0 bases from V and 5 bases from J, leaving 8 bases between. In germline, CDR1 is LGHNA, CDR2 YNFKEQ. CDR3 size: 14 residues. The chain's CDR3 is CASSQETGDQPQHF. The CDR3 coding sequence is TGTGCCAGCAGCCAAGAGACAGGAGATCAGCCCCAGCATTTT.

The J gene is TRBJ2-3, the V gene TRBV3-1 (or the pseudogene TRBV3-2), with a tentative D call TRBD1 (6 bases). The CDR3 extends over 14 amino acids. CDR1 and CDR2 (germline): LGHDT, YNNKEL (reference sequence). V was pared by 4 bases and J by 6 bases, with 14 bases between. The CDR3 loop is CASSPTGNSDTQYF. Here the CDR3 DNA reads TGTGCCAGCAGCCCAACAGGGAATAGCGATACGCAGTATTTT.

Concerning this clone itself: The junction and the germline gene differ at one end; a read error may be behind it. The V call is TRBV2, the J call TRBJ2-1, with no clear D. CDR1 and CDR2 from the germline V gene are SNHLY and FYNNEI. CDR3 length equals 11 residues. The CDR3 sequence is CASSERLWWVF. In DNA form, the CDR3 reads TGTGCCAGCAGTGAGAGGCTTTGGTGGGTCTTC.

The chain joins TRBV27 to TRBJ2-5; a possible D gene is TRBD1 (5 bases). The CDR3 extends over 11 amino acids. Trimming left V 8 bases short and J 4 bases short, with 8 bases between. Germline V gene lookup returns CDR1 MNHEY and CDR2 SMNVEV (reference sequence). As DNA, the CDR3 is TGTGCCAGCGGGGCTCCAGAGACCCAGTACTTC. Protein product: CASGAPETQYF.

The rearrangement links TRBV11-2 to TRBJ1-3, with D unresolved. This CDR3 has 14 amino acids. Germline CDR1 reads SGHAT; CDR2 reads FQNNGV. The germline V and J ends were trimmed by 9 bases and 2 bases, with 14 bases remaining between them. CDR3 sequence: CASQHLAAGNTIYF. DNA for the CDR3: TGTGCCAGTCAGCACCTCGCGGCTGGAAACACCATATATTTT.